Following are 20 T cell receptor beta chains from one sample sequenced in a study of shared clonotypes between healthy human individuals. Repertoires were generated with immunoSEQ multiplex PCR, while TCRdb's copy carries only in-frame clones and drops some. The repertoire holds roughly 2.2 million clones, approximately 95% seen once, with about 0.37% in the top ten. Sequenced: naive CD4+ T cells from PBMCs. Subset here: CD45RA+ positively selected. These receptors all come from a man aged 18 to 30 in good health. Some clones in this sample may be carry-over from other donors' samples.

The CDR3 here is CASSASSGGETQYF. The CDR3 coding sequence is TGTGCCAGCAGCGCTTCGTCGGGTGGAGAGACCCAGTACTTC. J is TRBJ2-5 and V is TRBV9, with unresolved D. Trimming took 3 bases from V and 4 from J, leaving 13 bases between them. Looked up from germline, CDR1 is SGDLS and CDR2 is YYNGEE. The CDR3 runs 14 residues.

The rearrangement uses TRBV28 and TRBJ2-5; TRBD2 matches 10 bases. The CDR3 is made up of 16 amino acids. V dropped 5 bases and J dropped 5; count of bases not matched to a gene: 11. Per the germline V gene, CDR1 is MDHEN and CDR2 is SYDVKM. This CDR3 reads CASSGQGVSGRETQYF. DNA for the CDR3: TGTGCCAGCAGTGGGCAAGGGGTTAGCGGGAGGGAGACCCAGTACTTC.

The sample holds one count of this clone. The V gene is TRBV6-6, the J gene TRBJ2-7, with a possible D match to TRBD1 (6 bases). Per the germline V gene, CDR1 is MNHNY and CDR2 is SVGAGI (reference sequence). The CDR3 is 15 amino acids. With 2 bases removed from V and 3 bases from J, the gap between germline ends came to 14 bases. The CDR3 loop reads CASSYPRGQLYEQYF. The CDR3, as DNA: TGTGCCAGCAGTTACCCTCGCGGACAGCTCTACGAGCAGTACTTC.

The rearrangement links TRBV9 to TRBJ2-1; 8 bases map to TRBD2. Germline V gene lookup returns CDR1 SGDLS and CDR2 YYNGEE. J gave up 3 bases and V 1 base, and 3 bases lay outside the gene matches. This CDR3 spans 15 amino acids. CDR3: CASSVKRESYNEQFF. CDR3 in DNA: TGTGCCAGCAGCGTAAAGCGGGAGAGCTACAATGAGCAGTTCTTC.

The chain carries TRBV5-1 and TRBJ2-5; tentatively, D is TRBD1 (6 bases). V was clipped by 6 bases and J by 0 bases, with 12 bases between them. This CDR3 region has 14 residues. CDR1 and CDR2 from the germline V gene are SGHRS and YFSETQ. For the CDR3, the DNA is TGCGCCAGCACCGGACAGCCGTACCAAGAGACCCAGTACTTC. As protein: CASTGQPYQETQYF.

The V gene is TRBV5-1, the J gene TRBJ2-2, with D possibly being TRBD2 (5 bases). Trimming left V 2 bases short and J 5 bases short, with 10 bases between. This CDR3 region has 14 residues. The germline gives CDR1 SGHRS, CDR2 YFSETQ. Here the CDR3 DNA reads TGCGCCAGCAGCTTTGGGAGCGGAACCGGGGAGCTGTTTTTT. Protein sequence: CASSFGSGTGELFF.

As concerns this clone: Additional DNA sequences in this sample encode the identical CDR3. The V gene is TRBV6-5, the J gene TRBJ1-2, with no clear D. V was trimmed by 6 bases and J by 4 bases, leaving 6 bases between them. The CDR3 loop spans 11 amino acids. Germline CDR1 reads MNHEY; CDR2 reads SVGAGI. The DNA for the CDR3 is TGTGCCAGCAGCCCCGGCTATGGCTACACCTTC. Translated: CASSPGYGYTF.

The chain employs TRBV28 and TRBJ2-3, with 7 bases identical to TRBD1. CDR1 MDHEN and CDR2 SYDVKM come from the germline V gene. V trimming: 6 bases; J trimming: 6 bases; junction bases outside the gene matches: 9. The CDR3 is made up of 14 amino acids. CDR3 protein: CASSPGQALDTQYF. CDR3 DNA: TGTGCCAGCAGCCCTGGACAGGCACTGGATACGCAGTATTTT.

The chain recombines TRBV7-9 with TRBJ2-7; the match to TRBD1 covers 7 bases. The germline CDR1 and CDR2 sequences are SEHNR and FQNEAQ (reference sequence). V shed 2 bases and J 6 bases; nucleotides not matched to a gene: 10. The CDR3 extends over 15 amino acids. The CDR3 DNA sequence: TGTGCCAGCAGCTTACCTAGGGGGCTGGATGGCGAGCAGTACTTC. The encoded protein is CASSLPRGLDGEQYF.

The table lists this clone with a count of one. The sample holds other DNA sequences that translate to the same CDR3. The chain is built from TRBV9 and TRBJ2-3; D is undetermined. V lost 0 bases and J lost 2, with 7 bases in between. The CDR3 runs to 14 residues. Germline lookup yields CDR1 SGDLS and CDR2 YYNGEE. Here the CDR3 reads CASSVDQNTDTQYF. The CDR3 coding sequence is TGTGCCAGCAGCGTAGACCAAAACACAGATACGCAGTATTTT.

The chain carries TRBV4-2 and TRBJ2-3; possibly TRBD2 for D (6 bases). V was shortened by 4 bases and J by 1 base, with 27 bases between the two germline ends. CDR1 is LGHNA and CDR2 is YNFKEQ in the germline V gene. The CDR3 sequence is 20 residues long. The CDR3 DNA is TGTGCCAGCAGCCTTCGCACCGGCGGGGATCCTTGGAGGGGCACAGATACGCAGTATTTT. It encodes CASSLRTGGDPWRGTDTQYF.

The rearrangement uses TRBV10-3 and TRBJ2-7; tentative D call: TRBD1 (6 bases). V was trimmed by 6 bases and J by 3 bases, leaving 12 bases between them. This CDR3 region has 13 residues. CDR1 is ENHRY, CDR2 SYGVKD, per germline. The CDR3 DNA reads TGTGCCATCAGCCCGGACAGCTTCTACGAGCAGTACTTC. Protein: CAISPDSFYEQYF.

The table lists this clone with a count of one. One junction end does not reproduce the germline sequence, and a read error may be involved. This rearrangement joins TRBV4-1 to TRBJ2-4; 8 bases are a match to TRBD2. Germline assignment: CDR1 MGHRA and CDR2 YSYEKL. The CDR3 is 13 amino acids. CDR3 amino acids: CASSHAGRGENVF. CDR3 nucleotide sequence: TGCGCCAGCAGCCACGCAGGGCGGGGGGAAAATGTCTTC.

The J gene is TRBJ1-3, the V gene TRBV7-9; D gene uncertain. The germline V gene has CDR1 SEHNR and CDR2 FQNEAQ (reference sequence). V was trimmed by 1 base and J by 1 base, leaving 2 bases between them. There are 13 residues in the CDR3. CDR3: CASSLESGNTIYF. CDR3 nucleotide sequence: TGTGCCAGCAGCTTAGAATCTGGAAACACCATATATTTT.

The CDR3 DNA reads as TGTGCCAGCAGCTTCCCAGGACAGGGAGGGAACACTGAAGCTTTCTTT. Translated: CASSFPGQGGNTEAFF. The chain links TRBV7-2 to TRBJ1-1, with TRBD1 matching 8 bases. CDR1 is SGHTA and CDR2 is FQGNSA in the germline V gene. With V trimmed by 3 bases and J by 1 base, 7 bases remained unmatched. The CDR3 is made up of 16 amino acids.

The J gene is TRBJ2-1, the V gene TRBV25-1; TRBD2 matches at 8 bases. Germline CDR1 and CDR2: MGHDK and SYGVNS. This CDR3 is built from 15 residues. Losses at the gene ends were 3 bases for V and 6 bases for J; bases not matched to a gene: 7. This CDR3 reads CASSETAGAGNEQFF. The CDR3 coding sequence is TGTGCCAGCAGTGAGACAGCGGGAGCTGGCAATGAGCAGTTCTTC.

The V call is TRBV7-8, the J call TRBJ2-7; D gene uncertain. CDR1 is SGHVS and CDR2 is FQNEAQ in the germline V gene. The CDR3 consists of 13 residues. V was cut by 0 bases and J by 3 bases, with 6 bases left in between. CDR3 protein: CASSLAVNYEQYF. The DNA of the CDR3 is TGTGCCAGCAGCTTAGCGGTCAACTACGAGCAGTACTTC.

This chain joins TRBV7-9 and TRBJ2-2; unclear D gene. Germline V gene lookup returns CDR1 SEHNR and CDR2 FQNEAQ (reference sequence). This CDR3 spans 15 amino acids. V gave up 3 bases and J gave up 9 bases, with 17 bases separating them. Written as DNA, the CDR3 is TGTGCCAGCAGCTTCTATGGCCTCCCGGCCAGGGAGCTGTTTTTT. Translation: CASSFYGLPARELFF.

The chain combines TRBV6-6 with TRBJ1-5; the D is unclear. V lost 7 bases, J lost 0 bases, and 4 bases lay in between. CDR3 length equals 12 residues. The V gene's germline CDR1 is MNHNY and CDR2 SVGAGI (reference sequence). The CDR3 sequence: CASTHSNQPQHF. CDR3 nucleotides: TGTGCCAGCACACATAGCAATCAGCCCCAGCATTTT.

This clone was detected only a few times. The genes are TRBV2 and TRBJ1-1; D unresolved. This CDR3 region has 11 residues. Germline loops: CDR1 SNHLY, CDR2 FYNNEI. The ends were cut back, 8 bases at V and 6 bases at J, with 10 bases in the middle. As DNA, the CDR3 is TGTGCCAGCCTGACGAAGTCTGAAGCTTTCTTT. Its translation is CASLTKSEAFF.